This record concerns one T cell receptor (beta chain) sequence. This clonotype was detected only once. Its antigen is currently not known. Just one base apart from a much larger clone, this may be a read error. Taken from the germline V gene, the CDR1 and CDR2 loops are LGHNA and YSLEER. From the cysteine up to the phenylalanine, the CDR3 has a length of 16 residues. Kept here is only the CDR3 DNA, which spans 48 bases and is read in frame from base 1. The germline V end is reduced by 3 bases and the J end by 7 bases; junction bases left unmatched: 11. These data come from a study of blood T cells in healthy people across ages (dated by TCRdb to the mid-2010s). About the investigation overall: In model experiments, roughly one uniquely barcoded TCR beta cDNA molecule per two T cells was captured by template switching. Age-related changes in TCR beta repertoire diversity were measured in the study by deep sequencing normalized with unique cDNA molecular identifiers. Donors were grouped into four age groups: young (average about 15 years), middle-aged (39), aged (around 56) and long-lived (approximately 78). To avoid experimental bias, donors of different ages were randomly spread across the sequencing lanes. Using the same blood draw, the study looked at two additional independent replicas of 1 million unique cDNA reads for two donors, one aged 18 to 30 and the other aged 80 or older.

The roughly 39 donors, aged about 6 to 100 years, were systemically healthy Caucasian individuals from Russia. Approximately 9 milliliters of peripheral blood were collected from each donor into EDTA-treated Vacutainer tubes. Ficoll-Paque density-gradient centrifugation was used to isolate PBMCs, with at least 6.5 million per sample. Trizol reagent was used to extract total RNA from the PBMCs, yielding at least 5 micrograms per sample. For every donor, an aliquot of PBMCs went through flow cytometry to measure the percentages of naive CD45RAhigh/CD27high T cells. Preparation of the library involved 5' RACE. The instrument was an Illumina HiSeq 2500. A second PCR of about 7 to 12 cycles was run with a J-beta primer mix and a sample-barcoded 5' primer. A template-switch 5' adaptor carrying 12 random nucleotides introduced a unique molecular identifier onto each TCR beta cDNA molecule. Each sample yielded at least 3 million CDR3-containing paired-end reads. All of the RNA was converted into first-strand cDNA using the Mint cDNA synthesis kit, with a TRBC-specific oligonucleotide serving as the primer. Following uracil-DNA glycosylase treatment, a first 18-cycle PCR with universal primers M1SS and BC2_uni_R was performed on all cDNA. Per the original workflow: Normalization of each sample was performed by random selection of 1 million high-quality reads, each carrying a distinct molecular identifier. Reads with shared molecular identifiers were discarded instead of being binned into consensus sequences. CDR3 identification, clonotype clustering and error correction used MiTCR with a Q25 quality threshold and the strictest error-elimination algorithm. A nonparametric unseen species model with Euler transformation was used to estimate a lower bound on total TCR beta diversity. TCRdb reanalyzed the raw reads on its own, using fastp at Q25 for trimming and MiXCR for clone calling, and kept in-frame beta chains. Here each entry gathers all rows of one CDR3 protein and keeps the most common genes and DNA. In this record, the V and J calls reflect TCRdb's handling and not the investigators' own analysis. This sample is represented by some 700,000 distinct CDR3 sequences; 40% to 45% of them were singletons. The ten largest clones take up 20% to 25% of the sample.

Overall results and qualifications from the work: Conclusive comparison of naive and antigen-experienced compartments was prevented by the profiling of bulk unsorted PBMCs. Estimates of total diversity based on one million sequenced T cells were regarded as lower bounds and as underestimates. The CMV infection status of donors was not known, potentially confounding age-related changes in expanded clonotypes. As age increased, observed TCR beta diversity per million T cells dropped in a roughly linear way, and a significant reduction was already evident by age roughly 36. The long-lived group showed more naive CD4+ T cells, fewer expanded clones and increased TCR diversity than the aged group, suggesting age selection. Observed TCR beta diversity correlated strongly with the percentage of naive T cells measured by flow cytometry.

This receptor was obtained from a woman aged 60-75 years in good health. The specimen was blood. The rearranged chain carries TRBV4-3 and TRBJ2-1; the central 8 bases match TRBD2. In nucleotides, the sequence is TGCGCCAGCAGCCAGGTCGGGGGTAGCGGGGCAAATGAGCAGTTCTTC. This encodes CASSQVGGSGANEQFF.